A single sample is the source of the 21 T cell receptor beta chains below, sequenced in a study of cytomegalovirus exposure and HLA in healthy donors. Clones were read by immunoSEQ multiplex PCR, and TCRdb kept only the in-frame ones, dropping some. This sample yields 80,000 to 100,000 clones, of which around 90% are seen a single time; under 4.5% belongs to the top ten. Input material: PBMCs. Receptors were obtained from a woman in her twenties or thirties in good health and CMV-seronegative.

V is TRBV7-5 and J is TRBJ2-5; TRBD2 is taken as the D call from the table, unchecked against the DNA. TRBV7-5 has pseudogene status. CDR3 length: 15 amino acids. The chain's CDR3 is CVRSSGSAPEETQYF. The DNA for the CDR3 is TGTGTCAGAAGCTCGGGGTCAGCGCCTGAAGAGACCCAGTACTTC.

The gene calls are TRBV7-9 and TRBJ2-3, with D maybe TRBD1 (6 bases). This CDR3 has 15 residues. Between the trimmed V and J ends, which lost 1 base and 4 bases, there was a span of 12 bases. Per germline, CDR1 SEHNR and CDR2 FQNEAQ (reference sequence). This CDR3 reads CASSLDTSGADTQYF. CDR3 in DNA: TGTGCCAGCAGCTTAGATACCTCAGGGGCAGATACGCAGTATTTT. The full variable domain, rest sourced from reference TRBV7-9 and TRBJ2-3, is DTGVSQNPRHKITKRGQNVTFRCDPISEHNRLYWYRQTLGQGPEFLTYFQNEAQLEKSRLLSDRFSAERPKGSFSTLEIQRTEQGDSAMYLCASSLDTSGADTQYFGPGTRLTVL.

This clone occurred a few times. This chain joins TRBV5-1 and TRBJ2-7; D perhaps matches TRBD2 (6 bases). This CDR3 spans 14 amino acids. Germline V lookup: CDR1 SGHRS, CDR2 YFSETQ. V lost 6 bases, J lost 7 bases, and 20 bases lay in between. CDR3: CASTRFAGTSEQYF. The CDR3 nucleotides are TGCGCCAGCACCAGGTTTGCGGGGACGTCAGAGCAGTACTTC.

A note on this clone: A junction boundary mismatches the germline segment, possibly from a read error. The CDR3 here is CASSQSGGEHQPQHF. The CDR3 DNA reads TGCGCCAGCAGTCAGTCGGGGGGGGAGCATCAGCCCCAGCATTTT. The V gene is TRBV10-2, the J gene TRBJ1-5, with D possibly TRBD1 on 5 matching bases. The CDR3 consists of 15 residues. The germline V gene has CDR1 WSHSY and CDR2 SAAADI.

This rearrangement joins TRBV12-5 to TRBJ1-2; 9 nucleotides line up with TRBD1. The ends lost 4 bases at V and 1 base at J; junction bases unmatched: 7. Germline V gene sequence: CDR1 LGHNT, CDR2 FRNRAP. This CDR3 is built from 16 residues. CDR3 coding DNA: TGTGCTAGTGGTTCCCAGGGACAGGGATATAACTATGGCTACACCTTC. Its translation: CASGSQGQGYNYGYTF.

The chain carries TRBV5-1 and TRBJ1-1; 10 positions agree with TRBD1. The CDR3 is 16 amino acids. V lost 4 bases and J lost 2; bases outside the gene matches: 8. The germline gives CDR1 SGHRS, CDR2 YFSETQ. DNA of the CDR3: TGCGCCAGCAGCCTAGATTGGACAGGGGGAAACACTGAAGCTTTCTTT. Its translation is CASSLDWTGGNTEAFF.

This chain uses TRBV14 with TRBJ1-1; possibly TRBD1 for D (5 bases). The CDR3 covers 15 residues. Germline CDR1 reads SGHDN; CDR2 reads FVKESK. Trimming removed 2 bases at V and 8 bases at J, with 18 bases between. CDR3 in DNA: TGTGCCAGCAGCCAAAGGTTAACTCCGCGGGGCGAAGCTTTCTTT. Translated: CASSQRLTPRGEAFF.

CDR3 bases: TGTGCCAGCTCACCACGGTCAGGTGGTAATGAAAAACTGTTTTTT. This encodes CASSPRSGGNEKLFF. The chain recombines TRBV18 with TRBJ1-4; D is undetermined. The CDR3 is made up of 15 amino acids. V shed 1 base and J shed 4 bases, with 10 bases lying between them. Per the germline V gene, CDR1 is KGHSH and CDR2 is LQKENI.

The rearrangement uses TRBV7-9 and TRBJ1-2, with TRBD1 as a possible D gene (5 bases). Germline V CDR1 and CDR2: SEHNR, FQNEAQ (reference sequence). Trimming shortened V by 6 bases and J by 1 base, and 9 bases separated the two germline ends. The CDR3 is 13 residues long. DNA for the CDR3: TGTGCCAGCAGTCTTCAGGGTAACTATGGCTACACCTTC. Translated, it gives CASSLQGNYGYTF.

This chain joins TRBV18 and TRBJ1-4; D is unresolved. Trimming stripped 6 bases from V and 5 bases from J, with 13 bases between. The CDR3 extends over 14 amino acids. Germline CDR1 reads KGHSH; CDR2 reads LQKENI. CDR3 protein: CASSRGGRNEKLFF. Here the CDR3 DNA reads TGTGCCAGCTCCCGAGGCGGGCGCAATGAAAAACTGTTTTTT.

The gene calls are TRBV5-1 and TRBJ1-4; 7 positions match TRBD1. The V gene's germline CDR1 is SGHRS and CDR2 YFSETQ. Trimming removed 1 base from V and 7 bases from J; junction bases left unmatched: 4. This CDR3 comprises 14 residues. CDR3 in amino acids: CASSLTGDGEKLFF. CDR3 DNA sequence: TGCGCCAGCAGCTTGACAGGGGATGGTGAAAAACTGTTTTTT.

The chain employs TRBV18 and TRBJ2-7; D possibly corresponds to TRBD2 (5 bases). Trimming removed 3 bases at V and 5 bases at J, with 17 bases between. CDR3 length: 15 residues. Germline V CDR1 and CDR2: KGHSH, LQKENI. CDR3 in amino acids: CASSPWITEGNEQYF. CDR3 in DNA: TGTGCCAGCTCACCTTGGATAACAGAGGGAAACGAGCAGTACTTC.

The chain employs TRBV6-5 and TRBJ2-1; perhaps TRBD2 as D (6 bases). Trimming left V 4 bases short and J 8 bases short, with 9 bases between. Per germline, CDR1 MNHEY and CDR2 SVGAGI. The CDR3 has 12 amino acids. CDR3 amino acids: CASSSTSYEQFF. The CDR3 DNA follows: TGTGCCAGCAGTTCAACTAGCTATGAGCAGTTCTTC.

This clone was counted a few times. The chain joins TRBV28 to TRBJ2-7, with a possible D match to TRBD2 (5 bases). The CDR3 extends over 10 amino acids. Trimming cost V 10 bases and J 3 bases, with 7 bases left between them. The germline V gene has CDR1 MDHEN and CDR2 SYDVKM. The CDR3 sequence is CATGYYEQYF. The CDR3 nucleotides read TGTGCCACGGGGTACTACGAGCAGTACTTC.

The gene calls are TRBV27 and TRBJ2-2, with D perhaps TRBD2 (5 bases). In germline, CDR1 is MNHEY, CDR2 SMNVEV (reference sequence). There are 14 residues in the CDR3. Trimming stripped 0 bases from V and 6 bases from J, with 8 bases between. CDR3 protein: CASSLSVRAGELFF. CDR3 coding DNA: TGTGCCAGCAGTTTATCGGTGCGGGCCGGGGAGCTGTTTTTT.

This clone was seen just once. The rearrangement joins TRBV4-3 to TRBJ2-5; 10 nucleotides agree with TRBD1. V lost 0 bases and J lost 12; bases outside the gene matches: 4. The CDR3 spans 13 residues. The germline V gene has CDR1 LGHNA and CDR2 YSLEER. CDR3 coding DNA: TGCGCCAGCAGCCAAGATCTCGGACAGGGGGAGTACTTC. This codes for CASSQDLGQGEYF.

This chain links TRBV2 with TRBJ1-2; D is ambiguous. The germline V gene has CDR1 SNHLY and CDR2 FYNNEI. This CDR3 is 12 amino acids long. Trimming removed 5 bases at V and 3 bases at J, with 7 bases between. CDR3 region: CASSLRDYGYTF. In DNA form, the CDR3 reads TGTGCCAGCAGTCTCCGGGACTATGGCTACACCTTC.

The rearrangement links TRBV28 to TRBJ2-5; 9 bases map to TRBD1. This CDR3 has 19 amino acids. Germline values: CDR1 MDHEN, CDR2 SYDVKM. The V and J ends lost 1 base and 1 base, in that order; junction bases with no gene match: 13. The CDR3 reads CASSLLRGQGRGLQETQYF. The CDR3 coding sequence is TGTGCCAGCAGTTTATTAAGGGGACAGGGTAGGGGACTCCAAGAGACCCAGTACTTC.

The rearrangement links TRBV7-9 to TRBJ2-5; maybe TRBD2 (6 bases). CDR3 size: 15 residues. Trimming cost V 5 bases and J 7 bases, with 20 bases left between them. Germline-derived CDR1 and CDR2 are SEHNR and FQNEAQ (reference sequence). CDR3: CASSEMGSGLGTQYF. The CDR3 nucleotides read TGTGCCAGCAGCGAAATGGGTAGCGGCCTGGGGACCCAGTACTTC.

The chain combines TRBV29-1 with TRBJ1-1; D not resolved. Per germline, CDR1 SQVTM and CDR2 ANQGSEA. The CDR3 is 12 amino acids. Trimming cost V 8 bases and J 0 bases, with 10 bases left between them. The CDR3 DNA reads TGCAGCTCTCTGCGGGTGAACACTGAAGCTTTCTTT. Translation: CSSLRVNTEAFF.

The chain employs TRBV9 and TRBJ1-3; D may be TRBD1 (5 bases). V was pared by 1 base and J by 5 bases, with 10 bases between. The germline V gene has CDR1 SGDLS and CDR2 YYNGEE. This CDR3 is built from 14 residues. CDR3 in amino acids: CASSVRGLRNTIYF. The CDR3 region has the DNA TGTGCCAGCAGCGTAAGGGGACTACGAAACACCATATATTTT. Using reference TRBV9 and TRBJ1-3 for the parts outside the CDR3, the full variable domain is DSGVTQTPKHLITATGQRVTLRCSPRSGDLSVYWYQQSLDQGLQFLIQYYNGEERAKGNILERFSAQQFPDLHSELNLSSLELGDSALYFCASSVRGLRNTIYFGEGSWLTVV.